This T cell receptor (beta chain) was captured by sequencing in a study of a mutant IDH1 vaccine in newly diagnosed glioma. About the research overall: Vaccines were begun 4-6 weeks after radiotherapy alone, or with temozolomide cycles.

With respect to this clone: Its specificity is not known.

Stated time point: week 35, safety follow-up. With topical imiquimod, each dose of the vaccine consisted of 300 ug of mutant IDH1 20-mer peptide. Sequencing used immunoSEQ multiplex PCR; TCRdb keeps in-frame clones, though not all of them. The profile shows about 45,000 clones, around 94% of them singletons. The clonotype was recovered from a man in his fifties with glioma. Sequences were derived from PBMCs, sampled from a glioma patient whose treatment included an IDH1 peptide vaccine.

The CDR3 region is CAWSEGSDSPLHF. Here the CDR3 DNA reads TGTGCCTGGAGTGAAGGGAGTGATTCACCCCTCCACTTT. This chain connects TRBV30 to TRBJ1-6; no firm D call. This CDR3 is 13 amino acids long. CDR1 is GTSNPN, CDR2 SVGIG, per germline (reference sequence). V gave up 1 base and J gave up 8 bases, with 9 bases separating them. The full variable domain, with the rest looked up from reference TRBV30 and TRBJ1-6, is SQTIHQWPATLVQPVGSPLSLECTVEGTSNPNLYWYRQAAGRGLQLLFYSVGIGQISSEVPQNLSASRPQDRQFILSSKKLLLSDSGFYLCAWSEGSDSPLHFGNGTRLTVT.